The clone carrying this T cell receptor beta chain was counted a few times. In the source study's methods: Estimates of nucleated cell counts were drawn from the amplification of reference gene primers. Measured with immunoSEQ multiplex PCR; TCRdb has only the in-frame clones, and not every one. V and J calls plus clone size are reproduced from that table; the DNA served to infer D and trimming. The data show under 200,000 clones, with about 83% seen just once and roughly 19% held by the top ten. This record comes from a study of blood T cell repertoires in COVID-19. The overall study: PBMCs, B-cell-depleted T cells, or T cells provided the cDNA or gDNA that made up the material.

The clonotype comes from a woman aged 70-85 years who had recovered from COVID-19. Material: peripheral blood.

The CDR3 spells CASSLAGGQVYGYTF. The CDR3 DNA reads as TGTGCCAGCAGCTTAGCGGGGGGGCAGGTCTATGGCTACACCTTC. The rearrangement uses TRBV7-9 and TRBJ1-2, with a possible D match to TRBD1 (6 bases). Germline loops: CDR1 SEHNR, CDR2 FQNEAQ (reference sequence). The CDR3 is made up of 15 amino acids. The germline V and J ends were trimmed by 0 bases and 4 bases, with 12 bases remaining between them.